The 19 T cell receptor beta chains reported below all come from one sample, sequenced in a study of blood T cell repertoires in COVID-19. The table came from immunoSEQ multiplex PCR; TCRdb's copy has only in-frame clones and leaves some out. This sample has under 300,000 clones, with around 85% found just once. Material: peripheral blood. These receptors all stem from a human donor with COVID-19, enrolled during active disease. The donor label of this sample is uncertain.

This chain joins TRBV5-6 and TRBJ1-2; 11 bases are shared with TRBD1. Trimming at V came to 6 bases and at J to 9 bases, leaving 13 bases not matched to a gene. Germline assignment: CDR1 SGHDT and CDR2 YYEEEE. The CDR3 totals 15 residues. The CDR3 reads CASTWGRTGGKSYTF. CDR3 nucleotides: TGTGCCAGCACCTGGGGGAGGACAGGGGGCAAGAGCTACACCTTC.

The V gene is TRBV11-3, the J gene TRBJ1-1; D gene uncertain. V was pared by 5 bases and J by 5 bases, with 12 bases between. Germline assignment: CDR1 SGHNT and CDR2 YENEEA. This CDR3 is 13 amino acids long. CDR3 coding DNA: TGTGCCAGCAGCATAAACGGGAGGACTGAAGCTTTCTTT. Translating gives CASSINGRTEAFF.

As DNA, the CDR3 is TGTGCCAGCAGTTTACAGGGGGCAGCTAATGAAAAACTGTTTTTT. As protein: CASSLQGAANEKLFF. This chain links TRBV6-6 with TRBJ1-4, with TRBD1 matching 9 bases. Germline V gene sequence: CDR1 MNHNY, CDR2 SVGAGI (reference sequence). J lost 3 bases, V lost 4 bases, and 3 bases had no gene match. The CDR3 is 15 residues long.

This chain links TRBV9 with TRBJ2-3; TRBD2 matches at 9 bases. V dropped 5 bases and J dropped 2; count of bases not matched to a gene: 6. Germline V gene lookup returns CDR1 SGDLS and CDR2 YYNGEE. The CDR3 length is 15 residues. Here the CDR3 DNA reads TGTGCCAGCAGTGCGCTAGCGGGGTACACAGATACGCAGTATTTT. It encodes CASSALAGYTDTQYF.

This chain joins TRBV4-3 and TRBJ2-7, with D possibly being TRBD2 (5 bases). The CDR3 runs 15 residues. The V gene lost 3 bases and the J gene lost 2 bases, with 14 bases spanning the gap. The germline gives CDR1 LGHNA, CDR2 YSLEER. CDR3 DNA sequence: TGCGCCAGCAGCCACCTTTCGAGCGGCACCTACGAGCAGTACTTC. This encodes CASSHLSSGTYEQYF.

The chain joins TRBV7-2 to TRBJ1-5, with 9 positions matching TRBD1. V gave up 5 bases and J gave up 3 bases; unmatched junction bases: 2. This CDR3 has 14 amino acids. CDR1 SGHTA and CDR2 FQGNSA come from the germline V gene. This CDR3 reads CASSTGGFNQPQHF. DNA of the CDR3: TGTGCCAGCAGCACAGGGGGCTTCAATCAGCCCCAGCATTTT.

The rearrangement uses TRBV7-3 and TRBJ2-3; TRBD1 agrees at 7 bases. Germline V CDR1 and CDR2: SGHTA, FQGTGA. The CDR3 has 15 amino acids. V gave up 5 bases and J gave up 3 bases; unmatched junction bases: 8. The DNA of the CDR3 is TGTGCCAGCAGCGCCGACAGGGTGGAGACAGATACGCAGTATTTT. Its protein product is CASSADRVETDTQYF.

V usage is TRBV6-6 and J usage is TRBJ2-7; 8 positions match TRBD2. This CDR3 region has 18 residues. CDR1 is MNHNY, CDR2 SVGAGI, per germline (reference sequence). The V segment lost 5 bases and the J segment 1 base; nucleotides outside the gene matches: 16. The CDR3 sequence is CASSPYAPPSGRSYEQYF. CDR3 nucleotides: TGTGCCAGCAGTCCCTACGCACCACCTAGCGGGCGGTCCTACGAGCAGTACTTC.

The chain combines TRBV5-5 with TRBJ2-5, with TRBD2 matching over 7 bases. Per germline, CDR1 SGHKS and CDR2 YYEKEE (reference sequence). V was pared by 1 base and J by 7 bases, with 10 bases of the junction left unmatched. This CDR3 spans 15 amino acids. Written as DNA, the CDR3 is TGTGCCAGCAGCTTGCGGGAGGCGGGGTTCGGGACCCAGTACTTC. This codes for CASSLREAGFGTQYF.

The chain carries TRBV28 and TRBJ2-1; TRBD1 matches 7 bases. The CDR3 loop spans 17 amino acids. CDR1 MDHEN and CDR2 SYDVKM come from the germline V gene. J lost 0 bases, V lost 4 bases, and 9 bases had no gene match. DNA for the CDR3: TGTGCCAGCAGTTCAAGGGGGCTCCCCAGCTCCTACAATGAGCAGTTCTTC. It yields the protein CASSSRGLPSSYNEQFF.

This clone was recorded once. The chain joins TRBV11-3 to TRBJ1-2; weak D call: TRBD1 (5 bases). The CDR3 loop spans 14 amino acids. Deletions cut 1 base from V and 4 bases from J, with 10 bases between. CDR1 is SGHNT, CDR2 YENEEA, per germline. The CDR3 nucleotides read TGTGCCAGCAGCTTAGGTGGGGACTCCTATGGCTACACCTTC. This gives the protein CASSLGGDSYGYTF. The complete variable domain, with remaining parts taken from reference TRBV11-3 and TRBJ1-2, reads EAGVVQSPRYKIIEKKQPVAFWCNPISGHNTLYWYLQNLGQGPELLIRYENEEAVDDSQLPKDRFSAERLKGVDSTLKIQPAELGDSAVYLCASSLGGDSYGYTFGSGTRLTVV.

V gene TRBV19 combines with J gene TRBJ2-7; D gene ambiguous. Trimming left V 1 base short and J 5 bases short, with 21 bases between. Germline V lookup: CDR1 LNHDA, CDR2 SQIVND (reference sequence). The length of the CDR3 is 17 residues. The CDR3 coding sequence is TGTGCCAGTAGTATAGGAGGTCGCGGCGAGGCCAAAGACGAGCAGTACTTC. Translating gives CASSIGGRGEAKDEQYF.

This clone was counted a single time. This chain connects TRBV30 to TRBJ1-5; D gene ambiguous. Germline CDR1 and CDR2: GTSNPN and SVGIG (reference sequence). This CDR3 region has 13 residues. Trimming pared 0 bases from V and 4 bases from J, leaving 7 bases between. CDR3 DNA sequence: TGTGCCTGGAGTGTCGGCAGGAATCAGCCCCAGCATTTT. Translating gives CAWSVGRNQPQHF.

This clone was detected only once. The V and J genes are TRBV6-5 and TRBJ2-2; TRBD2 might be the D (5 bases). Trimming pared 6 bases from V and 10 bases from J, leaving 12 bases between. Germline CDR1 reads MNHEY; CDR2 reads SVGAGI. The CDR3 sequence is 12 residues long. CDR3 sequence (DNA): TGTGCCAGCAGACAACTAGTCCAGGAGCTGTTTTTT. It yields the protein CASRQLVQELFF.

V gene TRBV30 combines with J gene TRBJ2-7, with D possibly TRBD2 on 5 matching bases. Per germline, CDR1 GTSNPN and CDR2 SVGIG (reference sequence). This CDR3 is 14 amino acids long. V lost 0 bases, J lost 7 bases, and 16 bases lay in between. CDR3 coding DNA: TGTGCCTGGAGTGTACTCGGAGGAATTGGGGAGCAGTACTTC. It encodes CAWSVLGGIGEQYF.

This rearrangement joins TRBV5-4 to TRBJ2-2; perhaps TRBD2 as D (5 bases). Germline lookup yields CDR1 SGHNT and CDR2 YYREEE (reference sequence). Trimming stripped 0 bases from V and 0 bases from J, with 9 bases between. This CDR3 has 16 amino acids. The CDR3 loop reads CASSLDPGTNTGELFF. The CDR3 DNA is TGTGCCAGCAGCTTGGATCCGGGAACGAACACCGGGGAGCTGTTTTTT.

The genes are TRBV6-5 and TRBJ2-7; D possibly corresponds to TRBD2 (6 bases). Germline V lookup: CDR1 MNHEY, CDR2 SVGAGI. The CDR3 loop spans 14 amino acids. V was clipped by 0 bases and J by 7 bases, with 13 bases between them. As DNA, the CDR3 is TGTGCCAGCAGTTACTCGGGGACTCTGGGGGAGCAGTACTTC. This translates into CASSYSGTLGEQYF.

The rearrangement uses TRBV28 and TRBJ2-7; 7 nucleotides align to TRBD1. There are 15 residues in the CDR3. V lost 6 bases and J lost 1; bases outside the gene matches: 9. CDR1 is MDHEN, CDR2 SYDVKM, per germline. In DNA, the CDR3 is TGTGCCAGCAGGGCCTTGGACAGGCTGTCCTACGAGCAGTACTTC. Translating it yields CASRALDRLSYEQYF.

The CDR3 here is CASSPWTSGSIAYF. As DNA, the CDR3 is TGTGCCAGCAGCCCGTGGACTAGCGGGAGTATAGCGTACTTC. The chain joins TRBV3-1 (or the pseudogene TRBV3-2) to TRBJ2-7, with TRBD2 matching over 13 bases. The germline CDR1 and CDR2 sequences are LGHDT and YNNKEL (reference sequence). The CDR3 covers 14 residues. J was trimmed by 12 bases and V by 4 bases; bases with no gene match: 9.